This T cell receptor beta chain was obtained from a study of PD-1 blockade in classical Hodgkin lymphoma. Patients all relapsed after autologous stem cell transplantation, and there was variation in brentuximab vedotin exposure. Relapsed/refractory classical Hodgkin lymphoma patients had complete, partial or progressive responses. The CDR3 is 11 amino acids. V lost 3 bases and J lost 5, with 3 bases in between. Germline lookup yields CDR1 MNHEY and CDR2 SMNVEV (reference sequence). General observations from the study: Unlike CD8+ TCR diversity, which did not rise significantly by C4D1, CD4+ TCR diversity did.

The table came from immunoSEQ multiplex PCR; TCRdb's copy has only in-frame clones and leaves some out. The sample consists of 45,000 to 65,000 clones, just under 75% of them appearing once. On this clone itself: As yet, its antigen is unknown.

This TCR derives from a human donor with classical Hodgkin lymphoma. The sequencing used peripheral blood mononuclear cells (PBMCs), collected before the second cycle of nivolumab. The rearrangement links TRBV27 to TRBJ2-3; D unclear. The CDR3 reads CASSFLDTQYF. The CDR3 DNA follows: TGTGCCAGCAGTTTTCTAGATACGCAGTATTTT.